This TCR beta chain was identified in a study of shared clonotypes between healthy human individuals. Study-wide points: Researchers found naive subsets generally carried larger estimated richness than memory subsets. Of the naive CD4 clonotypes, approximately 5% were shared across a handful of donors. Clonotype sharing across donors was expected to vary with sequencing depth.

A word on this clone: Its cognate antigen is unknown.

Source study methods: ImmunoSEQ only sent back junction sequences with no quality scores, so filtering was done differently. The table came from immunoSEQ multiplex PCR; TCRdb's copy has only in-frame clones and leaves some out. Clonal size and the V and J genes are those of that table, whereas D and trimming came from the DNA. The data show 2 million or so clones, 95% seen once. V shed 2 bases and J 3 bases; nucleotides not matched to a gene: 10. The CDR3 has 17 amino acids. The germline V gene has CDR1 KGHSH and CDR2 LQKENI. J is TRBJ2-3 and V is TRBV18; TRBD2 matches at 8 bases. Sequencing was performed on naive CD4+ T cells sorted from blood. The subset: CD45RA+ positively selected. The receptor comes from a man aged 18 to 30 in good health. The CDR3 nucleotides are TGTGCCAGCTCACCAAGGATCGGGGGGGCCGGGACAGATACGCAGTATTTT. Translated: CASSPRIGGAGTDTQYF.